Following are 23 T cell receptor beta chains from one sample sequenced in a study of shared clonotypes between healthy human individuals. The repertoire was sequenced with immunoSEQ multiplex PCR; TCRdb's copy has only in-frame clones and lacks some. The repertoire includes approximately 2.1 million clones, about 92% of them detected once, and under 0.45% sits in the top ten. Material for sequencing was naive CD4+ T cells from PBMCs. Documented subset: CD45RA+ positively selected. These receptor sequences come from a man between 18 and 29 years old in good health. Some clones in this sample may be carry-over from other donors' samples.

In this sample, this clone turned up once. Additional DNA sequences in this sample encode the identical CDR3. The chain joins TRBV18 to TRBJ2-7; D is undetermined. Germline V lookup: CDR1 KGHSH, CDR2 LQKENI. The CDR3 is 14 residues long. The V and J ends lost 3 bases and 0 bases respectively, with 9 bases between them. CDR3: CASSPGVGSYEQYF. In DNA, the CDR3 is TGTGCCAGCTCACCGGGCGTAGGCTCCTACGAGCAGTACTTC.

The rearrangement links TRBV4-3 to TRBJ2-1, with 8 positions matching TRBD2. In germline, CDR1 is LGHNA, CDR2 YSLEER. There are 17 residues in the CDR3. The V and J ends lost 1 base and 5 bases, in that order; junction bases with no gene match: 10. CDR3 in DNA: TGCGCCAGCAGCCAAGTCGGTGGGGGACTAGGCAACAATGAGCAGTTCTTC. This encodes CASSQVGGGLGNNEQFF.

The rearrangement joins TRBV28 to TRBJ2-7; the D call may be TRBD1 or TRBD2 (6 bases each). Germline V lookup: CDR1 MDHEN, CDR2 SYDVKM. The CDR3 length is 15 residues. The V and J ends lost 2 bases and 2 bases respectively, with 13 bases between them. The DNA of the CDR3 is TGTGCCAGCAGTTTAGCGGGGACATTAGCCTACGAGCAGTACTTC. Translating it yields CASSLAGTLAYEQYF. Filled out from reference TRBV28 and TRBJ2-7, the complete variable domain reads DVKVTQSSRYLVKRTGEKVFLECVQDMDHENMFWYRQDPGLGLRLIYFSYDVKMKEKGDIPEGYSVSREKKERFSLILESASTNQTSMYLCASSLAGTLAYEQYFGPGTRLTVT.

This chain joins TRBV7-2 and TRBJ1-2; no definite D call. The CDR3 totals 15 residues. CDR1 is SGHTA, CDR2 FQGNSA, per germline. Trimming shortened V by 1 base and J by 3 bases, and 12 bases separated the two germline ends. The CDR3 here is CASSLGLGMDYGYTF. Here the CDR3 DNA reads TGTGCCAGCAGCTTAGGGTTGGGGATGGACTATGGCTACACCTTC.

CDR3 amino acids: CASSAPAGQTGELFF. The CDR3 DNA sequence: TGTGCCAGCTCCGCACCCGCTGGACAAACCGGGGAGCTGTTTTTT. The chain links TRBV18 to TRBJ2-2; the D gene is possibly TRBD1 (5 bases). Germline V gene sequence: CDR1 KGHSH, CDR2 LQKENI. V shed 6 bases and J shed 5 bases, with 16 bases lying between them. This CDR3 contains 15 residues.

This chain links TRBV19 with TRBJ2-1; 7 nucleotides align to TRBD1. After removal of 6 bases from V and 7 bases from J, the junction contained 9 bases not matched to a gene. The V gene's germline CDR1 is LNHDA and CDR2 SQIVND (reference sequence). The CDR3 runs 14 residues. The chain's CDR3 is CASRNRGGLNEQFF. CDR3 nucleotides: TGTGCCAGTAGGAACAGGGGTGGATTGAATGAGCAGTTCTTC.

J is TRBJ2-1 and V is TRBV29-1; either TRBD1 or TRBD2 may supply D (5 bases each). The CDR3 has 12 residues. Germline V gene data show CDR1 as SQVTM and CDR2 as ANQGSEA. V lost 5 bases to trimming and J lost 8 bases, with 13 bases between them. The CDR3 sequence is CSVPSGRYEQFF. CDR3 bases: TGCAGCGTTCCCTCGGGGCGGTATGAGCAGTTCTTC.

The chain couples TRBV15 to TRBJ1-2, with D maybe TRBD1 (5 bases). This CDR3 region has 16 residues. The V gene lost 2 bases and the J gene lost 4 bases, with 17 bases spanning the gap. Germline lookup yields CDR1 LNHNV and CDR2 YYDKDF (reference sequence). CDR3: CATSRLGVDPGYGYTF. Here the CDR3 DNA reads TGTGCCACCAGCAGATTGGGGGTCGATCCGGGCTATGGCTACACCTTC.

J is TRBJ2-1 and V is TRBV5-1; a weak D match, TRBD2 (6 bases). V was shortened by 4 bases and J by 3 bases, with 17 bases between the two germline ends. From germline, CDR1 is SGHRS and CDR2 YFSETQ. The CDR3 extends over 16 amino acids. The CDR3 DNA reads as TGCGCCAGCAGCCAATTGCCTAGCGCAAGCTACAATGAGCAGTTCTTC. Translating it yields CASSQLPSASYNEQFF.

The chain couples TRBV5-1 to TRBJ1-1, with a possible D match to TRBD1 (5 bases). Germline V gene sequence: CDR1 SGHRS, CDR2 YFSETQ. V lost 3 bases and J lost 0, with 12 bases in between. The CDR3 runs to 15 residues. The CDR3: CASSSTTAMNTEAFF. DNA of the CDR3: TGCGCCAGCAGCTCAACGACAGCAATGAACACTGAAGCTTTCTTT.

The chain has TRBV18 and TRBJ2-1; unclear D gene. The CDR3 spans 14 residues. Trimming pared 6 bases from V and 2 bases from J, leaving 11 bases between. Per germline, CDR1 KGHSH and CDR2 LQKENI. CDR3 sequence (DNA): TGTGCCAGCTCGGCAACGATTACCTACAATGAGCAGTTCTTC. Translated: CASSATITYNEQFF. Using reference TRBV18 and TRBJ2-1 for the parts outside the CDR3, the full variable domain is NAGVMQNPRHLVRRRGQEARLRCSPMKGHSHVYWYRQLPEEGLKFMVYLQKENIIDESGMPKERFSAEFPKEGPSILRIQQVVRGDSAAYFCASSATITYNEQFFGPGTRLTVL.

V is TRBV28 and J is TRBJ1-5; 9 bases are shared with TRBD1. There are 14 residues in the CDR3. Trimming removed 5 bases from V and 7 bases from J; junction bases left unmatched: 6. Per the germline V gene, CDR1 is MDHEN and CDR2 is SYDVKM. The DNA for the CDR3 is TGTGCCAGCAGTATGACAGGGGGTGGACAGCCCCAGCATTTT. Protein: CASSMTGGGQPQHF.

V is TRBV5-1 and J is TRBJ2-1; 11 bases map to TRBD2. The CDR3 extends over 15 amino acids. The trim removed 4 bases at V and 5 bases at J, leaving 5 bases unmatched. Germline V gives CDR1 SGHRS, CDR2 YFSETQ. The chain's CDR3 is CASSPTSGSHNEQFF. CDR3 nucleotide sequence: TGCGCCAGCAGCCCTACTAGCGGGAGTCACAATGAGCAGTTCTTC.

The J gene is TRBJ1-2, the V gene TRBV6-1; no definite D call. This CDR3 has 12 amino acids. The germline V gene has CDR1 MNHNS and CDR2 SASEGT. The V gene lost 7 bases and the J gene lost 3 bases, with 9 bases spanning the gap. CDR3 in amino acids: CASTPGDYGYTF. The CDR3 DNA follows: TGTGCCAGCACCCCCGGGGACTATGGCTACACCTTC.

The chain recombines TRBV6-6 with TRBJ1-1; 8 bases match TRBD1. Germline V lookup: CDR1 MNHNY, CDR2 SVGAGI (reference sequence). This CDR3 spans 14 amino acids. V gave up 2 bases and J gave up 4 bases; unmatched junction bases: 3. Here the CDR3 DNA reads TGTGCCAGCAGTTACCAGGGGGCTCCCACTGAAGCTTTCTTT. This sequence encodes CASSYQGAPTEAFF.

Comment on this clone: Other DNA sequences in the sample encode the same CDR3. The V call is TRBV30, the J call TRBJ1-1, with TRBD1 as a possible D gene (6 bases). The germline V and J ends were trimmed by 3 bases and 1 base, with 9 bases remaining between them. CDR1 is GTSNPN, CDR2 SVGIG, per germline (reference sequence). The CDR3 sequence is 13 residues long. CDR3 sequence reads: CAWSRGQNTEAFF. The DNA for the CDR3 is TGTGCCTGGAGCAGGGGACAGAACACTGAAGCTTTCTTT.

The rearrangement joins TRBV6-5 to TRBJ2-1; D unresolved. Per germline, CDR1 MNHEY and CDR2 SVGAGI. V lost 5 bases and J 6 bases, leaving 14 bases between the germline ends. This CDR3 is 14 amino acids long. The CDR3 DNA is TGTGCCAGCAGTAGCCACCGTACCATCAATGAGCAGTTCTTC. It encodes CASSSHRTINEQFF.

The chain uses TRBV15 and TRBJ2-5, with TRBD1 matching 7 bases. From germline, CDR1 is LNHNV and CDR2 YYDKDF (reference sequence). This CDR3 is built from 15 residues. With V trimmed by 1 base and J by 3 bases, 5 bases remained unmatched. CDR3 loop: CATSRGGGGEETQYF. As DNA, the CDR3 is TGTGCCACCAGCAGAGGAGGGGGCGGCGAAGAGACCCAGTACTTC.

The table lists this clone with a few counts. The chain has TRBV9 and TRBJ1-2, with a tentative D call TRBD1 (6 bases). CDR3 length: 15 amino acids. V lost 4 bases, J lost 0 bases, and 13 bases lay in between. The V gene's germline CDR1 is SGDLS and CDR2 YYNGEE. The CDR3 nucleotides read TGTGCCAGCAGCACCCTGACAGGCGCTAACTATGGCTACACCTTC. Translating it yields CASSTLTGANYGYTF.

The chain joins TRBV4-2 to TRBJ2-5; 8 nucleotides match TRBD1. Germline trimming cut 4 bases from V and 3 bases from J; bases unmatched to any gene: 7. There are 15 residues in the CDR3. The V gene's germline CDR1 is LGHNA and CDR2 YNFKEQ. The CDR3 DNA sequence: TGTGCCAGCAGCCTAGGACACAGGGGGGAAGAGACCCAGTACTTC. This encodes CASSLGHRGEETQYF.

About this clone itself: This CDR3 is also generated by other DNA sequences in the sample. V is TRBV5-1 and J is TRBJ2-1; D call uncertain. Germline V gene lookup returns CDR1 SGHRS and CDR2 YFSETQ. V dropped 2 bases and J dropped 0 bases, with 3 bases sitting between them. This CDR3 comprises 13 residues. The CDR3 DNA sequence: TGCGCCAGCAGCTTAGGCTCCTACAATGAGCAGTTCTTC. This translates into CASSLGSYNEQFF.

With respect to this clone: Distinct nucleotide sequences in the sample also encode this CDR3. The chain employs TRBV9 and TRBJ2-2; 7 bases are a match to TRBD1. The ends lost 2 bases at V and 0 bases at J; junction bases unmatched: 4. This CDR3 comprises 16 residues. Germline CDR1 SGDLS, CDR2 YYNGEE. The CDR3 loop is CASSVGQGANTGELFF. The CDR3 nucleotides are TGTGCCAGCAGCGTGGGCCAGGGGGCGAACACCGGGGAGCTGTTTTTT.

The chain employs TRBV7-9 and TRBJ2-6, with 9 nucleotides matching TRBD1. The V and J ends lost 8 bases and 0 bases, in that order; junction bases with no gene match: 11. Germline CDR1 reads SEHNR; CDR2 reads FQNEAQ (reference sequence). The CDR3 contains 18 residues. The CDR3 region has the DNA TGTGCCAGCGGCCAGTGGGACAGGGTTTTCTCTGGGGCCAACGTCCTGACTTTC. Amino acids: CASGQWDRVFSGANVLTF.